The 13 T cell receptor beta chains given below trace back to one sample, sequenced in a study of T cell responses to AZD1222 COVID-19 vaccine. This table comes from immunoSEQ multiplex PCR, and its TCRdb copy is limited to in-frame clones, with some not included. The table lists approximately 160,000 clones, around 88% of them singletons, with 2.2% in the top ten. This specimen consisted of peripheral blood, obtained on day 0 of AZD1222 vaccination. Receptor source: an adult in good health.

This clone was recorded a few times. The chain carries TRBV28 and TRBJ1-5; D not certain. In germline, CDR1 is MDHEN, CDR2 SYDVKM. V lost 6 bases and J lost 3, with 21 bases in between. The CDR3 length is 17 residues. This CDR3 is CASSDILTFRLNQPQHF. The DNA of the CDR3 is TGTGCCAGCAGCGATATTTTGACTTTTCGCCTCAATCAGCCCCAGCATTTT.

V usage is TRBV29-1 and J usage is TRBJ2-7; 7 positions match TRBD2. This CDR3 has 14 residues. V shed 4 bases and J 0 bases; nucleotides not matched to a gene: 6. Germline lookup yields CDR1 SQVTM and CDR2 ANQGSEA. The DNA for the CDR3 is TGCAGCGTTGCTGGGGGGAGGGTCTCCTACGAGCAGTACTTC. Translated: CSVAGGRVSYEQYF.

The chain is built from TRBV7-2 and TRBJ1-4; D is uncertain. V lost 1 base to trimming and J lost 0 bases, with 6 bases between them. The CDR3 loop spans 15 amino acids. From germline, CDR1 is SGHTA and CDR2 FQGNSA. The chain's CDR3 is CASSLVVATNEKLFF. CDR3 sequence (DNA): TGTGCCAGCAGCTTAGTAGTGGCAACTAATGAAAAACTGTTTTTT.

The gene calls are TRBV10-3 and TRBJ2-1, with 7 bases that match TRBD2. The CDR3 is 14 amino acids. Per the germline V gene, CDR1 is ENHRY and CDR2 is SYGVKD. V lost 7 bases, J lost 3 bases, and 6 bases stayed unmatched. The CDR3 sequence: CAIKAASGYNEQFF. The CDR3 region has the DNA TGTGCCATCAAGGCGGCTAGCGGCTACAATGAGCAGTTCTTC.

The DNA of the CDR3 is TGCAGCGCCCGAGAGGGGATGAACACTGAAGCTTTCTTT. Protein sequence: CSAREGMNTEAFF. The chain links TRBV29-1 to TRBJ1-1; TRBD1 is a possible D gene (5 bases). Trimming took off 7 bases at V and 0 bases at J, with 12 bases between the two ends. The CDR3 is 13 residues long. CDR1 SQVTM and CDR2 ANQGSEA come from the germline V gene.

The chain uses TRBV7-2 and TRBJ1-6; the D is unclear. The germline gives CDR1 SGHTA, CDR2 FQGNSA. Trimming took 2 bases from V and 7 from J, leaving 9 bases between them. The CDR3 has 14 amino acids. The CDR3 protein is CASSLIYTNSPLHF. CDR3 sequence (DNA): TGTGCCAGCAGCTTAATCTACACCAATTCACCCCTCCACTTT.

V gene TRBV19 combines with J gene TRBJ1-2, with D perhaps matching TRBD1 (6 bases). Between the trimmed V and J ends, which lost 7 bases and 10 bases, there was a span of 16 bases. The CDR3 covers 12 residues. Germline V gene lookup returns CDR1 LNHDA and CDR2 SQIVND (reference sequence). CDR3 sequence reads: CASNSDRRDYTF. The CDR3 nucleotides are TGTGCCAGTAACTCGGACAGACGAGACTACACCTTC.

The chain has TRBV9 and TRBJ1-2; no reliable D call. The CDR3 sequence is 15 residues long. V was shortened by 0 bases and J by 4 bases, with 13 bases between the two germline ends. Germline V gives CDR1 SGDLS, CDR2 YYNGEE. CDR3 in DNA: TGTGCCAGCAGCGTAGAGGTAGGGTCGGGCTATGGCTACACCTTC. This encodes CASSVEVGSGYGYTF.

The rearrangement joins TRBV4-3 to TRBJ2-2; TRBD2 is a possible D gene (7 bases). Germline-derived CDR1 and CDR2 are LGHNA and YSLEER. This CDR3 contains 16 residues. Trimming took 0 bases from V and 7 from J, leaving 15 bases between them. This CDR3 reads CASSQERGTKYGELFF. In DNA, the CDR3 is TGCGCCAGCAGCCAAGAGAGGGGGACTAAGTACGGGGAGCTGTTTTTT.

This clone was found once. The chain combines TRBV4-3 with TRBJ1-5; maybe TRBD1 (5 bases). V was pared by 0 bases and J by 4 bases, with 13 bases between. In germline, CDR1 is LGHNA, CDR2 YSLEER. This CDR3 has 16 residues. This chain's CDR3 is CASSQELQVGNQPQHF. In DNA form, the CDR3 reads TGCGCCAGCAGCCAAGAATTACAGGTTGGGAATCAGCCCCAGCATTTT.

The chain has TRBV7-2 and TRBJ1-5; possible D gene TRBD1, 5 bases. This CDR3 spans 15 amino acids. Per germline, CDR1 SGHTA and CDR2 FQGNSA. With 3 bases removed from V and 9 bases from J, the gap between germline ends came to 18 bases. CDR3 sequence: CASSLGLTVASPQHF. For the CDR3, the DNA is TGTGCCAGCAGCTTGGGATTGACAGTCGCTTCGCCCCAGCATTTT.

This clone was picked up a small number of times. The chain links TRBV4-3 to TRBJ2-3; D uncertain. The length of the CDR3 is 15 residues. Germline V gene lookup returns CDR1 LGHNA and CDR2 YSLEER. The V and J ends lost 0 bases and 2 bases respectively, with 9 bases between them. The CDR3 loop reads CASSQEIGFTDTQYF. Here the CDR3 DNA reads TGCGCCAGCAGCCAAGAAATAGGCTTCACAGATACGCAGTATTTT.

The chain recombines TRBV28 with TRBJ1-2, with TRBD1 matching over 7 bases. The CDR3 totals 15 residues. Unmatched junction bases numbered 9, after V lost 2 bases and J lost 6 bases. The V gene's germline CDR1 is MDHEN and CDR2 SYDVKM. CDR3 DNA sequence: TGTGCCAGCAGTTTAGGGGGACAGCCCTCAAATGGCTACACCTTC. Translating it yields CASSLGGQPSNGYTF.